This T cell receptor (beta chain) was sequenced for a study of molecular identifiers for immune sequencing clone quantification. Using its own MiXCR run on the PCR reads, TCRdb lists one record per CDR3 protein. This sample has about 640,000 distinct CDR3 sequences, with approximately 20% found just once. This clonotype was observed many times. CDR1 MNHNY and CDR2 SVGAGI come from the germline V gene (reference sequence). Trimming removed 7 bases from V and 3 bases from J, with 16 bases in between. The CDR3 runs 15 residues. The J gene is TRBJ1-5, the V gene TRBV6-6; D is ambiguous. The TCR was taken from a human donor in good health. Some libraries in this study had Jurkat cell RNA spiked in. Material for sequencing was naive CD8+ T cells from blood, with Jurkat cell RNA spiked in. Subset reported: FACS-sorted CD8+CD4-CCR7+CD45RA+ naive T cells. CDR3 sequence: CASTRVEIVNQPQHF. CDR3 DNA: TGTGCCAGCACTAGGGTGGAGATCGTCAATCAGCCCCAGCATTTT.